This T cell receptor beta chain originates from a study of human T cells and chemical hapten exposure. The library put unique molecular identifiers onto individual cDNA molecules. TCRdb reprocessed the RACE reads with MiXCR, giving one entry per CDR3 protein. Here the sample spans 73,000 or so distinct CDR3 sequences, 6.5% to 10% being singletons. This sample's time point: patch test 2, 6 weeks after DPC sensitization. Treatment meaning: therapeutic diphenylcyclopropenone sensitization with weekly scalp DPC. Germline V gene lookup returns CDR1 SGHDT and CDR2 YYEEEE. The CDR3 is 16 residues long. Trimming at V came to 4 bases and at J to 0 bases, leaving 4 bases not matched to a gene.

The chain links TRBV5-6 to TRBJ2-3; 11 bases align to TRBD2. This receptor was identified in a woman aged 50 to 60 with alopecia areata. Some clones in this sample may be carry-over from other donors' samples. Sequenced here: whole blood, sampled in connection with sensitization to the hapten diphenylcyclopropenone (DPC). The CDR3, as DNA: TGTGCCAGCAGCCCGGTAGCGGGGGGGAGCACAGATACGCAGTATTTT. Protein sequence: CASSPVAGGSTDTQYF.